Each of the 7 T cell receptor beta chains below was sequenced from the same sample in a study of neurological immune-mediated disorders. TCRdb re-called the 5' RACE reads through MiXCR, storing one row per CDR3 protein. This sample has under 45,000 distinct CDR3 sequences, with 3% to 4% found just once. The material sequenced was PBMCs. All receptors come from a man aged 30 to 39 with multiple sclerosis.

In DNA, the CDR3 is TGTGCCAGTACGGCGATCAATGAGCAGTTCTTC. It encodes CASTAINEQFF. This sequence joins TRBV19 and TRBJ2-1; the D is unclear. CDR3 length: 11 amino acids. Per germline, CDR1 LNHDA and CDR2 SQIVND (reference sequence). V was clipped by 7 bases and J by 6 bases, with 7 bases between them.

At least ten counts were recorded for this clonotype. This rearrangement joins TRBV5-1 to TRBJ1-6; 11 bases align to TRBD1. The CDR3 extends over 16 amino acids. Germline CDR1 SGHRS, CDR2 YFSETQ. Trimming at V came to 3 bases and at J to 8 bases, leaving 7 bases not matched to a gene. The CDR3 is CASSWGQGEVDSPLHF. Here the CDR3 DNA reads TGCGCCAGCAGCTGGGGACAGGGGGAAGTGGATTCACCCCTCCACTTT.

At least ten counts were recorded for this clonotype. The chain recombines TRBV9 with TRBJ2-7; tentatively, D is TRBD1 (6 bases). The CDR3 runs 14 residues. CDR1 SGDLS and CDR2 YYNGEE come from the germline V gene. V dropped 3 bases and J dropped 9 bases, with 19 bases sitting between them. CDR3 in amino acids: CASSARGETHWQYF. The CDR3 nucleotides are TGTGCCAGCAGCGCCAGGGGCGAGACCCACTGGCAGTACTTC.

This clonotype was seen many times. The V and J genes are TRBV27 and TRBJ2-5; unclear D gene. Per germline, CDR1 MNHEY and CDR2 SMNVEV (reference sequence). This CDR3 has 15 residues. Deletions cut 5 bases from V and 2 bases from J, with 15 bases between. The CDR3 loop reads CASSPYLYGQETQYF. The CDR3 DNA sequence: TGTGCCAGCAGTCCCTACCTATATGGGCAAGAGACCCAGTACTTC.

This clonotype was counted ten times or more. The rearrangement uses TRBV5-1 and TRBJ1-1; no clear D. This CDR3 region has 14 residues. Trimming cost V 3 bases and J 0 bases, with 9 bases left between them. The V gene's germline CDR1 is SGHRS and CDR2 YFSETQ. CDR3 coding DNA: TGCGCCAGCAGCTCCAAAGCCATGAACACTGAAGCTTTCTTT. This gives the protein CASSSKAMNTEAFF.

Ten or more counts support this clonotype. V is TRBV5-1 and J is TRBJ1-1; D is unclear. This CDR3 is built from 14 residues. V gave up 0 bases and J gave up 5 bases, with 11 bases separating them. Germline V gene sequence: CDR1 SGHRS, CDR2 YFSETQ. For the CDR3, the DNA is TGCGCCAGCAGCTTGGACCCAGGTAGGACTGAAGCTTTCTTT. Its translation: CASSLDPGRTEAFF.

At least ten counts were recorded for this clonotype. The chain carries TRBV6-2 or TRBV6-3 and TRBJ1-1; no definite D call. Germline V gene lookup returns CDR1 MNHEY and CDR2 SVGEGT. Between the trimmed V and J ends, which lost 7 bases and 3 bases, there was a span of 15 bases. CDR3 length: 14 amino acids. Written as DNA, the CDR3 is TGTGCCAGCACCGAGAACACAGATTACACTGAAGCTTTCTTT. Translating it yields CASTENTDYTEAFF.